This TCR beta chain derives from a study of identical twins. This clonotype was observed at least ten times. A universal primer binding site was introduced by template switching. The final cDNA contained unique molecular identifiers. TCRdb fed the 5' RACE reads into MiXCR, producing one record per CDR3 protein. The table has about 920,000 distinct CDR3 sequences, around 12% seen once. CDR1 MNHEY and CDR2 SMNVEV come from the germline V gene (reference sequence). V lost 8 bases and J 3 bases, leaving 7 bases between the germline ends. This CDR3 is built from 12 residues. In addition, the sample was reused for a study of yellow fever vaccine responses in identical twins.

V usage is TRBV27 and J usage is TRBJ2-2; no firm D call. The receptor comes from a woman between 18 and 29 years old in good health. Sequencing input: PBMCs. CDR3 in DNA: TGTGCCAGCGGCCACTACACCGGGGAGCTGTTTTTT. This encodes CASGHYTGELFF.